The clone carrying this T cell receptor beta chain has a single count. The antigen is not known. The CDR3 has 17 residues. V was clipped by 9 bases and J by 5 bases; unmatched bases: 20. Per the germline V gene, CDR1 is LNHDA and CDR2 is SQIVND (reference sequence). Here immunoSEQ multiplex PCR was the method, and the copy in TCRdb shows in-frame clones only, minus some. The sample lists 850,000 to 1,200,000 clones; about 75% were seen once. Naive CD4+ cells were CD45RA-selected; the remaining cells were memory. These data originate in a study of shared clonotypes between healthy human individuals. Overall study: Donor composition was two women and three men, aged 18 to 49.

Study results and caveats: Clonotype sharing levels among donors were expected to vary with sequencing depth.

This receptor was identified in a man aged 18 to 30 in good health. The chain joins TRBV19 to TRBJ2-3, with 7 bases that match TRBD1. Sequenced: memory CD4+ T cells sorted from blood. As for subset: CD45RA-negative fraction. The CDR3 here is CASSYNRGGGWGDTQYF. Here the CDR3 DNA reads TGTGCCAGCTCGTATAATCGAGGGGGCGGTTGGGGAGATACGCAGTATTTT.